Detailed here is one T cell receptor (beta chain). The protocol was immunoSEQ multiplex PCR, while the TCRdb copy is restricted to in-frame clones and leaves out a portion. The sample consists of 15,000 or so clones, 75% to 90% of them appearing once. The source of the sample is a study of chemoradiotherapy in HPV16-positive cancers. The overall study: Candidate HPV-specific T-cell clones and common TCR motifs came from functional assays in a couple of HPV16-positive patients.

V was pared by 9 bases and J by 5 bases, with 20 bases between. The CDR3 consists of 15 residues. The V gene's germline CDR1 is SEHNR and CDR2 FQNEAQ (reference sequence). This chain connects TRBV7-9 to TRBJ2-1, with D tentatively TRBD2 (6 bases). Sequences were derived from blood, sampled from a patient who underwent chemoradiotherapy. This clonotype was obtained from a human donor with HPV-associated anogenital cancer. CDR3 sequence: CASRRAGSGDNEQFF. DNA of the CDR3: TGTGCCAGTCGCCGAGCAGGGTCGGGGGACAATGAGCAGTTCTTC.